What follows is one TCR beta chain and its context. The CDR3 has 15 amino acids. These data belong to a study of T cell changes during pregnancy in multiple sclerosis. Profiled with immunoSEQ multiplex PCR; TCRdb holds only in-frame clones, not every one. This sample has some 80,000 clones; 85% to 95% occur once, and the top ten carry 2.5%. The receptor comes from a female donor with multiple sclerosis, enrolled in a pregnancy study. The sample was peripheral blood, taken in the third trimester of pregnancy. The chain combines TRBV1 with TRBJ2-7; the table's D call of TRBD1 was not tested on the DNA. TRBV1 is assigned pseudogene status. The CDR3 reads CTSSHGQVGHYEQYF. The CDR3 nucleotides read TGCACCAGCAGCCACGGACAGGTTGGGCACTACGAGCAGTACTTC.